These T cell receptor beta chains were read from a single sample in a study of T cells in localized non-small cell lung cancer. Data came from immunoSEQ multiplex PCR; TCRdb stores just in-frame clones and leaves some out. The sample yields 90,000 to 95,000 clones, roughly 87% seen once. The sequences come from peripheral blood, collected before any cancer treatment. These receptors originate from a man between 35 and 75 years old with stage I squamous cell lung carcinoma. Both conserved end residues are part of each CDR3. A D gene is named only where the DNA matches it firmly. Part of the rows lack a size; the others show once, few, many or a class for expanded clones.

abundance: NA; j_gene: TRBJ1-2; v_gene: TRBV6-1; len: 14; d_gene: TRBD1; CDR3aa: CASSENEGAVGYTF; CDR3nt: TGTGCCAGCAGTGAAAATGAGGGGGCGGTTGGCTACACCTTC
abundance: once; j_gene: TRBJ1-2; v_gene: TRBV5-4; len: 13; d_gene: NA; CDR3aa: CASSLGVDNGYTF; CDR3nt: TGTGCCAGCAGCTTAGGTGTCGATAATGGCTACACCTTC
abundance: NA; j_gene: TRBJ2-6; v_gene: TRBV7-6; len: 15; d_gene: NA; CDR3aa: CASSPRVSGANVLTF; CDR3nt: TGTGCCAGCAGCCCTAGGGTGTCCGGGGCCAACGTCCTGACTTTC
abundance: NA; j_gene: TRBJ1-1; v_gene: TRBV28; len: 19; d_gene: NA; CDR3aa: CASSLFGPGGRTRNTEAFF; CDR3nt: NA
abundance: NA; j_gene: TRBJ1-6; v_gene: TRBV7-2; len: 13; d_gene: NA; CDR3aa: CASSPRQNSPLHF; CDR3nt: TGTGCCAGCAGCCCTCGACAGAATTCACCCCTCCACTTT
abundance: NA; j_gene: TRBJ1-5; v_gene: TRBV7-9; len: 16; d_gene: NA; CDR3aa: CASSLEGFQGNQPQHF; CDR3nt: TGTGCCAGCAGCTTAGAAGGGTTTCAAGGGAATCAGCCCCAGCATTTT
abundance: NA; j_gene: TRBJ2-1; v_gene: TRBV5-1; len: 15; d_gene: TRBD2; CDR3aa: CASRPGLAGGNEQFF; CDR3nt: TGCGCCAGCAGACCCGGACTAGCGGGGGGGAATGAGCAGTTCTTC
abundance: once; j_gene: TRBJ2-7; v_gene: TRBV20-1; len: 11; d_gene: NA; CDR3aa: CSARDEFMQYF; CDR3nt: TGCAGTGCTAGAGATGAGTTCATGCAGTACTTC
abundance: NA; j_gene: TRBJ2-3; v_gene: TRBV5-1; len: 16; d_gene: NA; CDR3aa: CASSLGQAPGRDTQYF; CDR3nt: TGCGCCAGCAGCTTGGGGCAAGCTCCGGGGCGAGATACGCAGTATTTT
abundance: NA; j_gene: TRBJ2-5; v_gene: TRBV28; len: 13; d_gene: NA; CDR3aa: CASSLGGRETQYF; CDR3nt: TGTGCCAGCAGTTTAGGGGGCCGTGAGACCCAGTACTTC
abundance: NA; j_gene: TRBJ2-3; v_gene: TRBV5-4; len: 16; d_gene: NA; CDR3aa: CASSLGRPGSTDTQYF; CDR3nt: TGTGCCAGCAGCTTGGGTCGGCCCGGGAGCACAGATACGCAGTATTTT
abundance: NA; j_gene: TRBJ1-1; v_gene: TRBV29-1; len: 14; d_gene: NA; CDR3aa: CSVVPTGRGTEAFF; CDR3nt: TGCAGCGTTGTCCCCACAGGCAGGGGCACTGAAGCTTTCTTT
abundance: NA; j_gene: TRBJ2-1; v_gene: TRBV4-3; len: 14; d_gene: NA; CDR3aa: CASSQEVMDNEQFF; CDR3nt: TGCGCCAGCAGCCAAGAAGTGATGGACAATGAGCAGTTCTTC
abundance: NA; j_gene: TRBJ1-2; v_gene: TRBV5-1; len: 14; d_gene: NA; CDR3aa: CASSLEEGGYGYTF; CDR3nt: TGCGCCAGCAGCTTGGAGGAGGGAGGCTATGGCTACACCTTC
abundance: NA; j_gene: TRBJ2-3; v_gene: TRBV5-1; len: 16; d_gene: TRBD1; CDR3aa: CASSRTGQGRTDTQYF; CDR3nt: TGCGCCAGCAGTCGTACGGGACAGGGGAGGACAGATACGCAGTATTTT
abundance: NA; j_gene: TRBJ1-4; v_gene: TRBV10-3; len: 13; d_gene: NA; CDR3aa: CATRVEGAGRLFF; CDR3nt: TGTGCCACCCGAGTGGAGGGCGCGGGGAGACTGTTTTTT
abundance: NA; j_gene: TRBJ1-3; v_gene: TRBV28; len: 17; d_gene: TRBD1; CDR3aa: CASSSSGTGGITTPGYF; CDR3nt: TGTGCCAGCAGCTCCTCCGGGACAGGGGGCATCACGACACCCGGATATTTT
abundance: NA; j_gene: TRBJ1-3; v_gene: TRBV7-2; len: 14; d_gene: NA; CDR3aa: CASSLLAASLDIYF; CDR3nt: TGTGCCAGCAGCCTTCTCGCCGCGTCCTTAGACATATATTTT
abundance: once; j_gene: TRBJ1-2; v_gene: TRBV5-1; len: 15; d_gene: NA; CDR3aa: CASSFGLAGNYGYTF; CDR3nt: TGCGCCAGCAGCTTCGGGCTTGCGGGAAACTATGGCTACACCTTC
abundance: NA; j_gene: TRBJ2-2; v_gene: TRBV7-3; len: 11; d_gene: NA; CDR3aa: CASSAGGELFF; CDR3nt: TGTGCCAGCAGCGCTGGCGGGGAGCTGTTTTTT
abundance: NA; j_gene: TRBJ1-2; v_gene: TRBV7-9; len: 13; d_gene: NA; CDR3aa: CASSLVPNYGYTF; CDR3nt: TGTGCCAGCAGCTTAGTGCCTAACTATGGCTACACCTTC
abundance: many; j_gene: TRBJ2-7; v_gene: TRBV27; len: 14; d_gene: TRBD1; CDR3aa: CASSPTGSSYEQYF; CDR3nt: TGTGCCAGCAGCCCGACAGGGAGCTCCTACGAGCAGTACTTC